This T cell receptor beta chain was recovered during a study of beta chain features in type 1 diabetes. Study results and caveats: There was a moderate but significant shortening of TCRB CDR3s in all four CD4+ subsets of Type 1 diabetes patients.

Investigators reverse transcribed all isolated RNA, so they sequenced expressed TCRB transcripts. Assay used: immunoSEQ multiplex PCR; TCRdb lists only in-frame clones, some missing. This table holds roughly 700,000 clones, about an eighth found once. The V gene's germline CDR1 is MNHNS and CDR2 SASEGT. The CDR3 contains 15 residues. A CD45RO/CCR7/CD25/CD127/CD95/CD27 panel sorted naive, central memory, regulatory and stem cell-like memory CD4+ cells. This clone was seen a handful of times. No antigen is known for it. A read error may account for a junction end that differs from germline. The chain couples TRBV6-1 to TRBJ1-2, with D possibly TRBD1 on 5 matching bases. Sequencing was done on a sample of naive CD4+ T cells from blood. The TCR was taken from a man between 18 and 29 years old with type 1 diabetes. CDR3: CASIETGPQDYGYTF. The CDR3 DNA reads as TGTGCCAGCATTGAAACCGGCCCACAGGACTATGGCTACACCTTC.